The clone carrying this TCR beta chain occurred a few times. Donors sampled were nominally healthy, though unrecorded immune exposures were likely. This entry belongs to a study of cytomegalovirus exposure and HLA in healthy donors. Researchers ran the PCR with 60 Vbeta and 13 Jbeta primers. TCRdb keeps only in-frame clones here, not all; method: immunoSEQ multiplex PCR. The sample consists of 110,000 or so clones, over 65% of them appearing once. The CDR3 has 17 amino acids. V was clipped by 3 bases and J by 10 bases, with 27 bases between them. Germline-derived CDR1 and CDR2 are LGHNA and YNFKEQ. V is TRBV4-2 and J is TRBJ1-1, with D maybe TRBD1 (5 bases). This TCR was sampled from a woman aged 18-29 years in good health and CMV-seronegative. The sequenced sample consisted of PBMCs. The CDR3 nucleotides read TGTGCCAGCAGCCAGAGCGGGTCGCAGGAGGGGTTAGGTGGAGCTTTCTTT. Its protein product is CASSQSGSQEGLGGAFF.